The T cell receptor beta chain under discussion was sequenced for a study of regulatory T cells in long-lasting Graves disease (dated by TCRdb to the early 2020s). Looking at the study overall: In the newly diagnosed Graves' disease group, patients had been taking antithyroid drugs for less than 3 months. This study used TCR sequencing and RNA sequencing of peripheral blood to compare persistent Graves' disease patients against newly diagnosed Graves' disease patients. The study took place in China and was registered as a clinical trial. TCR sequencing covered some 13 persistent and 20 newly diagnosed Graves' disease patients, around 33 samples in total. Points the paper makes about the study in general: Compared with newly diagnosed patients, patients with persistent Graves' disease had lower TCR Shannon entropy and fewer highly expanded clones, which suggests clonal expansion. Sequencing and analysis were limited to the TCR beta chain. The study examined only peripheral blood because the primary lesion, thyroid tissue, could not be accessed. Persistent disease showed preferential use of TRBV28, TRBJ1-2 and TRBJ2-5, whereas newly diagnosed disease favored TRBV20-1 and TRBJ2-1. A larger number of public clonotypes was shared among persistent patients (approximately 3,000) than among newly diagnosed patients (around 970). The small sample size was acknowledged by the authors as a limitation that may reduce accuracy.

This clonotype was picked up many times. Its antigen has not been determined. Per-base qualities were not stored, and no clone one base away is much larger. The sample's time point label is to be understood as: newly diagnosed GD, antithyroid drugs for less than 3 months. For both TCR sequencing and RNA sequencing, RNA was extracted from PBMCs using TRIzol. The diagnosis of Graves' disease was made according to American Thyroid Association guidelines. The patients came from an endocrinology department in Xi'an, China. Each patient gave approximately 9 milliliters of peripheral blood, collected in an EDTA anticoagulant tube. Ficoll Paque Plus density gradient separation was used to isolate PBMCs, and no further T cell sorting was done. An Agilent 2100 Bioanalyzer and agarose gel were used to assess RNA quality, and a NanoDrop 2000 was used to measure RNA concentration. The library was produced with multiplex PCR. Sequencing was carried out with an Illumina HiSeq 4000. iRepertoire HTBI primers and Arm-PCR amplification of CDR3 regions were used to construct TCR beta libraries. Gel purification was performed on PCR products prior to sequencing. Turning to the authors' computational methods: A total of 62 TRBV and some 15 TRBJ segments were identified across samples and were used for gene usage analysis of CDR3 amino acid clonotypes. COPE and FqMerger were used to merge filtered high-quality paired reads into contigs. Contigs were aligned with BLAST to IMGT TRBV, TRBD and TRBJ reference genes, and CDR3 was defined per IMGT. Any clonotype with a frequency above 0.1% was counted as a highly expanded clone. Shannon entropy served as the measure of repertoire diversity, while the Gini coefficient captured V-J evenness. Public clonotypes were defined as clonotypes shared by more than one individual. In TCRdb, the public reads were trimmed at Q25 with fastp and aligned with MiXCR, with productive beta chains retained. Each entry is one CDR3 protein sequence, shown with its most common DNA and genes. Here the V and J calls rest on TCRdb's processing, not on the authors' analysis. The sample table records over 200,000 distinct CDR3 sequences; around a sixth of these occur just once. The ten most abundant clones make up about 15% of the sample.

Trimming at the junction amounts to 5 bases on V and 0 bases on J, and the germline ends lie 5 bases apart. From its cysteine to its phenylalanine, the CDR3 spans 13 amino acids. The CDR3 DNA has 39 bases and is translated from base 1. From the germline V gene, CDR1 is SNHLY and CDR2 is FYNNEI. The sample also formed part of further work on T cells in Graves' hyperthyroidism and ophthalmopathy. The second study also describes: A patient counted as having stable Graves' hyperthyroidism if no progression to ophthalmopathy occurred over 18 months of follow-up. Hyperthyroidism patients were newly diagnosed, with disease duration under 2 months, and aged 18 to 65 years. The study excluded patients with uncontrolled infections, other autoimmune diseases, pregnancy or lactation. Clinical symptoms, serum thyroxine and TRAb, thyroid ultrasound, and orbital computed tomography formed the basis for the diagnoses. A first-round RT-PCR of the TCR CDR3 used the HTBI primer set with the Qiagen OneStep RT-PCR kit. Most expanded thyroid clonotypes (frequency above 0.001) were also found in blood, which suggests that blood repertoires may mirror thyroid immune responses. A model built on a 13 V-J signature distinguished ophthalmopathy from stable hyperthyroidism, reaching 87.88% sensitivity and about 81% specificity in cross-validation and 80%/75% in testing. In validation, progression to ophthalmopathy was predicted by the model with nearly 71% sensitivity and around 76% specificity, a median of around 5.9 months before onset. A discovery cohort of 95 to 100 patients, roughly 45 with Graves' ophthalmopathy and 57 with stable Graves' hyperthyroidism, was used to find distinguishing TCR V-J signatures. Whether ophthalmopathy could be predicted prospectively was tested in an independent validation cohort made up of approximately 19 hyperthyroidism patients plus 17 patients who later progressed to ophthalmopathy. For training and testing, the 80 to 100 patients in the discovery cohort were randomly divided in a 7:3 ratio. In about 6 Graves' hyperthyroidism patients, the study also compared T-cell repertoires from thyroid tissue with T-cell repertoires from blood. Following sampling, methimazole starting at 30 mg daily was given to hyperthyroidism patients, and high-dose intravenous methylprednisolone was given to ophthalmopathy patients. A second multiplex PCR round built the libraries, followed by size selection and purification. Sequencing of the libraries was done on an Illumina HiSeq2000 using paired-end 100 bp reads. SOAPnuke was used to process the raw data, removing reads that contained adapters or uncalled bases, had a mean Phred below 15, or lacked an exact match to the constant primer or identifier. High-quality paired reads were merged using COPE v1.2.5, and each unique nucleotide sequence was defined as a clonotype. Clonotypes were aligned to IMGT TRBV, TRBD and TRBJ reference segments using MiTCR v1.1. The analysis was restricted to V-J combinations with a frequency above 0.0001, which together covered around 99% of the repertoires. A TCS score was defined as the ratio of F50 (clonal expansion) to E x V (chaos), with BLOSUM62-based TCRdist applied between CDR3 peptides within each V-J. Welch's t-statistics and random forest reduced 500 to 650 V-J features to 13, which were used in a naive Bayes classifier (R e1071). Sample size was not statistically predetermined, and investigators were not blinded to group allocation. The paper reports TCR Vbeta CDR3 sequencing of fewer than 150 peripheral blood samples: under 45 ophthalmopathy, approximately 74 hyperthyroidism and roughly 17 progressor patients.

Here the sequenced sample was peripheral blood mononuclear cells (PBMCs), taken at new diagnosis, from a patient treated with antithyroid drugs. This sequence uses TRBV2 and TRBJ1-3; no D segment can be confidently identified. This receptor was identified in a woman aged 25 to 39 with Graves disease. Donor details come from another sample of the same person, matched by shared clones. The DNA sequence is TGTGCCAGCAGTAGGGACTCTGGAAACACCATATATTTT. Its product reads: CASSRDSGNTIYF.